This TCR beta chain was profiled in a study of brain T cells in children with intractable seizures. Study-level points and caveats: Patients' HCMV serostatus was unknown; virus specificity rests on CDR3 similarity alone. Clones missing pre-surgery may reflect undersampling of that blood sample.

Repertoires were generated with immunoSEQ multiplex PCR, while TCRdb's copy carries only in-frame clones and drops some. The repertoire has a few hundred thousand clones, 93% of them found once; the top ten carry 5% to 7%. Turning to this clone: The antigen remains undetermined.

Indicated time point: blood from clinic visit 5 months post-surgery; TSC patient then seizure free. Sequencing was limited to surgery cases with top T cell transcript signatures in brain tissue. Pre-surgery treatment included at least one anti-epileptic drug. The germline V gene encodes CDR1 MDHEN and CDR2 SYDVKM. The CDR3 is 15 amino acids. The J segment lost 3 bases and the V segment lost 2 bases, leaving 4 bases of the junction unmatched. The clonotype comes from a boy in the first two years of life with tuberous sclerosis and intractable seizures. The material was peripheral blood, obtained roughly 5 months after surgery. The chain uses TRBV28 and TRBJ1-5, with 7 bases identical to TRBD1. Written as DNA, the CDR3 is TGTGCCAGCAGTTTAAGACAGGGAGTCAATCAGCCCCAGCATTTT. Protein sequence: CASSLRQGVNQPQHF. The full variable domain, completed using reference TRBV28 and TRBJ1-5, is DVKVTQSSRYLVKRTGEKVFLECVQDMDHENMFWYRQDPGLGLRLIYFSYDVKMKEKGDIPEGYSVSREKKERFSLILESASTNQTSMYLCASSLRQGVNQPQHFGDGTRLSIL.